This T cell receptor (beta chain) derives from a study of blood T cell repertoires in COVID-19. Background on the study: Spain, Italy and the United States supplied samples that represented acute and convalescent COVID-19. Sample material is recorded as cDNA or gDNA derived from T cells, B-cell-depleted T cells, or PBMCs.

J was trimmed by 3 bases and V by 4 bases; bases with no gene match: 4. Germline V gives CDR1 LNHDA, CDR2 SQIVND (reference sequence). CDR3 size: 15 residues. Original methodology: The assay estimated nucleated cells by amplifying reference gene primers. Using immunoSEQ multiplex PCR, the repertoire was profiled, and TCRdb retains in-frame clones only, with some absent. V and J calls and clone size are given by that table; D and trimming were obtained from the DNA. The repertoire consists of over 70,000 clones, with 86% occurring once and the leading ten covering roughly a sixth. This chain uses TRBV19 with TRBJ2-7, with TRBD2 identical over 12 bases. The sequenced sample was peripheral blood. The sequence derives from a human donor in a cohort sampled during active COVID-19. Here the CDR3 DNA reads TGTGCCAGTAGTAGGAGGACTAGCGGGAACTACGAGCAGTACTTC. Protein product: CASSRRTSGNYEQYF.